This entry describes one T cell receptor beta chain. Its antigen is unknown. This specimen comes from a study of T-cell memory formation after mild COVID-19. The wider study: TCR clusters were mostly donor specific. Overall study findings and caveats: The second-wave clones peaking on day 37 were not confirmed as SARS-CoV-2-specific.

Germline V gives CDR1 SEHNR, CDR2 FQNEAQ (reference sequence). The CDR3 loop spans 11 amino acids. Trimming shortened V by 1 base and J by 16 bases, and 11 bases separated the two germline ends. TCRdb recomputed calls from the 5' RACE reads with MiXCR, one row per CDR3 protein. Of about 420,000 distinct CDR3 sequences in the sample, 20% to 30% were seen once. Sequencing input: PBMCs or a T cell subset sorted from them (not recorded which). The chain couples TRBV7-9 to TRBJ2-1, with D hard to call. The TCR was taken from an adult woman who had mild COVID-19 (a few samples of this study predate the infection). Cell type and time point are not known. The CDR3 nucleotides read TGTGCCAGCAGCTTAGTGACTGGACCTTTCTTC. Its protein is CASSLVTGPFF.